These T cell receptor beta chains were read from a single sample in a study of T-cell reconstitution after alpha-beta-depleted transplantation in children. One entry per CDR3 protein, called by TCRdb with MiXCR from the PCR reads. Of approximately 630,000 distinct CDR3 sequences listed, roughly 14% are singletons. The specimen comprised PBMCs, sampled before TCRalphabeta/CD19-depleted stem cell transplant. These receptors all come from a girl aged 2 to 9 with congenital amegakaryocytic thrombocytopenia, due to receive a stem cell transplant. CDR3s include the opening cysteine and the closing phenylalanine or tryptophan. The order of the fields is clone size, D gene, J gene, V gene, CDR3 protein, CDR3 DNA. A D gene is named only where the DNA matches it firmly. Size is omitted from some rows. Given values are once, few, many or a class for expanded clones.

>NA|NA|TRBJ2-7|TRBV4-1
CASSPLGASYEQYF
TGCGCCAGCAGCCCATTAGGGGCGAGCTACGAGCAGTACTTC
>NA|TRBD2|TRBJ2-1|TRBV11-3
CASSRRLAGDEQFF
TGTGCCAGCAGCCGGAGACTAGCGGGAGATGAGCAGTTCTTC
>NA|TRBD2|TRBJ2-1|TRBV6-2/TRBV6-3
CASALAGVNEQFF
TGTGCCAGCGCACTAGCGGGAGTAAATGAGCAGTTCTTC
>NA|NA|TRBJ2-2|TRBV5-1
CASSSPGGSPNTGELFF
TGCGCCAGCAGCTCCCCGGGGGGCAGTCCGAACACCGGGGAGCTGTTTTTT
>NA|TRBD2|TRBJ2-2|TRBV5-1
CASSALTRGSFNTGELFF
TGCGCCAGCAGCGCCCTAACTCGCGGGAGTTTTAACACCGGGGAGCTGTTTTTT
>many|NA|TRBJ2-7|TRBV20-1
CSALRTGRSGSNEQYF
TGCAGTGCCCTCAGGACAGGGCGAAGCGGGAGTAACGAGCAGTACTTC
>few|NA|TRBJ2-3|TRBV12-3/TRBV12-4
CASSPGEWTDTQYF
TGTGCCAGCAGTCCGGGGGAGTGGACAGATACGCAGTATTTT
>NA|NA|TRBJ2-1|TRBV7-9
CASSLDGSQSHNEQFF
TGTGCCAGCAGCCTCGACGGGAGTCAGTCCCACAATGAGCAGTTCTTC
>NA|NA|TRBJ2-5|TRBV14
CASSQLSARGLETQYF
TGTGCCAGCAGCCAATTATCAGCCAGGGGCCTAGAGACCCAGTACTTC
>NA|NA|TRBJ1-3|TRBV9
CASSQWGNTIYF
TGTGCCAGCAGTCAGTGGGGGAACACCATATATTTT
>many|NA|TRBJ2-2|TRBV5-5
CASSFRRTNTGELFF
TGTGCCAGCAGCTTCAGGCGGACGAACACCGGGGAGCTGTTTTTT
>many|NA|TRBJ2-3|TRBV9
CASERVGTGASTDTQYF
TGTGCCAGCGAGAGGGTGGGGACCGGCGCTAGCACAGATACGCAGTATTTT
>few|NA|TRBJ1-4|TRBV29-1
CSVSPNRNEKLFF
TGCAGCGTTAGCCCGAACAGGAATGAAAAACTGTTTTTT
>many|TRBD2|TRBJ2-2|TRBV5-1
CASSLSGINTGELFF
TGCGCCAGCAGCCTTAGCGGGATTAACACCGGGGAGCTGTTTTTT
>many|NA|TRBJ1-4|TRBV5-1
CASSLVPGSNEKLFF
TGCGCCAGCAGCTTGGTACCCGGGTCTAATGAAAAACTGTTTTTT
>many|NA|TRBJ2-7|TRBV12-3/TRBV12-4
CASSLQGKYEQYF
TGTGCCAGCAGTTTACAGGGTAAATACGAGCAGTACTTC
>few|NA|TRBJ2-1|TRBV5-6
CASSGDNYNEQFF
TGTGCCAGCAGCGGGGACAACTACAATGAGCAGTTCTTC
>NA|NA|TRBJ2-7|TRBV25-1
CASSGGLISEQYF
TGTGCCAGCAGTGGAGGACTCATTAGCGAGCAGTACTTC
>many|NA|TRBJ2-3|TRBV29-1
CSARPGTDTQYF
TGCAGCGCGCGCCCGGGGACAGATACGCAGTATTTT
>many|TRBD1|TRBJ2-5|TRBV12-3/TRBV12-4
CASSFGSGGPETQYF
TGTGCCAGCAGTTTTGGCTCAGGGGGTCCAGAGACCCAGTACTTC
>many|NA|TRBJ2-4|TRBV6-5
CASSYSMGVAKNIQYF
TGTGCCAGCAGTTACTCGATGGGGGTAGCCAAAAACATTCAGTACTTC
>many|TRBD2|TRBJ2-3|TRBV11-2
CASSPRTSATDTQYF
TGTGCCAGCAGCCCCCGGACTAGCGCCACAGATACGCAGTATTTT
>few|NA|TRBJ1-1|TRBV20-1
CSAVSRARHEAFF
TGCAGTGCCGTCTCGCGAGCTCGTCATGAAGCTTTCTTT
>NA|NA|TRBJ2-3|TRBV7-2
CASSLTAVPSSTDTQYF
TGTGCCAGCAGCTTAACGGCGGTACCCTCTAGCACAGATACGCAGTATTTT
>many|TRBD2|TRBJ2-1|TRBV2
CASSGLAVDEQFF
TGTGCCAGCAGTGGACTAGCGGTCGATGAGCAGTTCTTC
>many|NA|TRBJ2-1|TRBV5-6
CASSTIGALYNEQFF
TGTGCCAGCAGCACAATTGGGGCTCTCTACAATGAGCAGTTCTTC
>many|NA|TRBJ2-7|TRBV21-1
CASSKALTSGYEQYF
TGTGCCAGCAGCAAAGCCCTTACTAGCGGCTACGAGCAGTACTTC
>NA|TRBD1|TRBJ2-1|TRBV7-2
CASSGTGDTGEQFF
TGTGCCAGCAGCGGGACAGGGGATACGGGTGAGCAGTTCTTC
>few|TRBD2|TRBJ2-3|TRBV5-1
CASSWRTSGENTDTQYF
TGCGCCAGCAGCTGGAGGACTAGCGGGGAAAATACAGATACGCAGTATTTT
>few|NA|TRBJ1-1|TRBV12-3/TRBV12-4
CASIIWPSAEAFF
TGTGCCAGCATAATATGGCCGAGCGCTGAAGCTTTCTTT
>many|NA|TRBJ2-1|TRBV28
CASSFLNEQFF
TGTGCCAGCAGTTTTCTCAATGAGCAGTTCTTC
>few|TRBD2|TRBJ2-2|TRBV3-1
CASSQWLAGVGGELFF
TGTGCCAGCAGCCAGTGGCTAGCGGGAGTTGGCGGGGAGCTGTTTTTT
>many|TRBD2|TRBJ2-1|TRBV7-9
CASSSTKSGRDNNEQFF
TGTGCCAGCAGCTCTACGAAAAGCGGGAGAGATAACAATGAGCAGTTCTTC
>few|NA|TRBJ1-2|TRBV20-1
CIAPDPTYGYTF
TGCATTGCGCCCGACCCTACCTATGGCTACACCTTC
>few|NA|TRBJ1-4|TRBV5-1
CASSFGTRGDEKLFF
TGCGCCAGCAGCTTCGGCACACGGGGTGATGAAAAACTGTTTTTT
>few|NA|TRBJ2-3|TRBV19
CASSLLTPADTQYF
TGTGCCAGTAGTCTTTTAACTCCGGCAGATACGCAGTATTTT
>many|NA|TRBJ2-2|TRBV29-1
CSVDTGEDYGTGELFF
TGCAGCGTTGATACAGGGGAGGATTACGGCACCGGGGAGCTGTTTTTT
>few|TRBD2|TRBJ2-5|TRBV7-2
CASSLVSSSGRETQYF
TGTGCCAGCAGCTTAGTTTCCTCTAGCGGGAGAGAGACCCAGTACTTC
>few|TRBD1|TRBJ1-2|TRBV7-6
CASSLDRMTYGYTF
TGTGCCAGCAGCTTGGACAGGATGACCTATGGCTACACCTTC
>NA|NA|TRBJ2-5|TRBV29-1
CSAQGGTQETQYF
TGCAGCGCCCAGGGGGGAACCCAAGAGACCCAGTACTTC
>NA|NA|TRBJ2-1|TRBV7-2
CASSNSPGAHNEQFF
TGTGCCAGCAGCAACTCACCCGGGGCGCACAATGAGCAGTTCTTC
>few|TRBD1|TRBJ1-5|TRBV6-5
CASSYYIGTGAYSNQPQHF
TGTGCCAGCAGTTACTACATTGGGACAGGGGCGTATAGCAATCAGCCCCAGCATTTT
>NA|NA|TRBJ1-1|TRBV5-1
CASSFAVNTEAFF
TGCGCCAGCAGCTTCGCGGTGAACACTGAAGCTTTCTTT
>many|NA|TRBJ2-2|TRBV9
CASSSYLRLDTGELFF
TGTGCCAGCAGCTCGTACCTAAGGCTGGATACCGGGGAGCTGTTTTTT
>many|NA|TRBJ2-3|TRBV5-1
CASSAGLLRDTQYF
TGCGCCAGCAGCGCGGGACTCTTACGGGATACGCAGTATTTT